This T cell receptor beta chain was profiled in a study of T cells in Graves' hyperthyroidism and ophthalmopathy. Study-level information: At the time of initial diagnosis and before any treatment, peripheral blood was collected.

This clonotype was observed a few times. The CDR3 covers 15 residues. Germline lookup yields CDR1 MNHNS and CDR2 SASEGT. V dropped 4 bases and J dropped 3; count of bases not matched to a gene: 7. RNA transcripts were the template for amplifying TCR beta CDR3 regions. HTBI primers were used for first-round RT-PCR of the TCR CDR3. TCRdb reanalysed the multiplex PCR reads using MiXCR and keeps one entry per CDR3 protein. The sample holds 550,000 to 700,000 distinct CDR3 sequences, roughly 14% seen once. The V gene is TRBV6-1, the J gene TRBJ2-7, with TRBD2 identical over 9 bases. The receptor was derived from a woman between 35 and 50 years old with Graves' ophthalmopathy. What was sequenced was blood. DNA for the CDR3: TGTGCCAGCAGTGGCCTACTAGCGGGCCACTACGAGCAGTACTTC. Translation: CASSGLLAGHYEQYF.